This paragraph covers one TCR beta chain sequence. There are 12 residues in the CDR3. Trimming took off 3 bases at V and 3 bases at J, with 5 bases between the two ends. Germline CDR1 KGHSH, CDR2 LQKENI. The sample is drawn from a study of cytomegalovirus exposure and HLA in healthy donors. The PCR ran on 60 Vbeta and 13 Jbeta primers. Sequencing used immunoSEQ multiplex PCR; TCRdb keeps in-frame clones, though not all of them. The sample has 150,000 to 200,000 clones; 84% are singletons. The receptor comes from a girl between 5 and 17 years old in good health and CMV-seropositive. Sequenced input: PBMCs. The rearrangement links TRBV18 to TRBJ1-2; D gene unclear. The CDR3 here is CASSPQDYGYTF. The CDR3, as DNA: TGTGCCAGCTCACCCCAGGACTATGGCTACACCTTC. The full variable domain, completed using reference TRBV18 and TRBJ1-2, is NAGVMQNPRHLVRRRGQEARLRCSPMKGHSHVYWYRQLPEEGLKFMVYLQKENIIDESGMPKERFSAEFPKEGPSILRIQQVVRGDSAAYFCASSPQDYGYTFGSGTRLTVV.